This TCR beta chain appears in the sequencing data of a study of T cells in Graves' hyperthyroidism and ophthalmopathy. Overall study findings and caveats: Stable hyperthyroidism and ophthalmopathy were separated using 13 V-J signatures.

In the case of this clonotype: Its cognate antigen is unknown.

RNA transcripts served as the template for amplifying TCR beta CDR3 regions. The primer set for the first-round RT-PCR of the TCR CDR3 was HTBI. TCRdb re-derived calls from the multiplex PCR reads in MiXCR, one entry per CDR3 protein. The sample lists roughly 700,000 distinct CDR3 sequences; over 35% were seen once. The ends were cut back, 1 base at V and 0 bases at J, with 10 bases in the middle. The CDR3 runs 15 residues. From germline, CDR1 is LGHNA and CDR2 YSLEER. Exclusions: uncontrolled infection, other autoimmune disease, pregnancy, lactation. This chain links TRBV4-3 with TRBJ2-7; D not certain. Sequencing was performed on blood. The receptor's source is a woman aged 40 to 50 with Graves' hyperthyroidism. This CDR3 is CASSQVLGSSYEQYF. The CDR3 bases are TGCGCCAGCAGCCAAGTGCTAGGAAGCTCCTACGAGCAGTACTTC.